These 4 T cell receptor beta chains were sequenced from one sample in a study of graft-versus-host responses after intestinal transplantation. No antigen has been assigned to these receptors. Repertoires were generated with immunoSEQ multiplex PCR, while TCRdb's copy carries only in-frame clones and drops some. The sample carries tens of thousands of clones, approximately 95% recorded once. The sequences come from unstimulated CD8+ T cells sorted from spleen or lymph node cells, collected before transplant. These receptors originate from a human donor who was the organ donor for an intestinal transplant.

CDR3 residues: CASSLIGGGYNEQFF. The CDR3 DNA follows: TGTGCCAGTAGCCTAATCGGGGGCGGGTACAATGAGCAGTTCTTC. The chain couples TRBV19 to TRBJ2-1; D tentatively reads TRBD1 or TRBD2 (6 bases each). Germline CDR1 reads LNHDA; CDR2 reads SQIVND (reference sequence). The CDR3 runs to 15 residues. V was trimmed by 6 bases and J by 4 bases, leaving 16 bases between them.

The chain combines TRBV9 with TRBJ1-2, with TRBD1 identical over 7 bases. In germline, CDR1 is SGDLS, CDR2 YYNGEE. J lost 4 bases, V lost 3 bases, and 9 bases had no gene match. The CDR3 length is 15 residues. The CDR3 reads CASSGNDRAFYGYTF. The CDR3 region has the DNA TGTGCCAGCAGCGGGAATGACAGGGCATTCTATGGCTACACCTTC.

This chain links TRBV4-3 with TRBJ2-2; D is unclear. CDR1 is LGHNA and CDR2 is YSLEER in the germline V gene. The germline V and J ends were trimmed by 0 bases and 8 bases, with 16 bases remaining between them. The CDR3 has 16 residues. This CDR3 is CASSQDRQLHIGELFF. DNA for the CDR3: TGCGCCAGCAGCCAAGATAGGCAACTGCACATAGGGGAGCTGTTTTTT.

V is TRBV6-5 and J is TRBJ1-1; no definite D call. The V end lost 0 bases, the J end lost 4 bases, and 12 bases lay between the germline ends. The CDR3 has 15 amino acids. In germline, CDR1 is MNHEY, CDR2 SVGAGI. For the CDR3, the DNA is TGTGCCAGCAGTTACTCGGAGCGACCCCCCACTGAAGCTTTCTTT. Encoded protein: CASSYSERPPTEAFF.